One sample yielded the 5 T cell receptor beta chains listed below, sequenced in a study of naive CD8 T cells in extremely preterm neonates. Whole-study results and caveats: Preterm CDR3s were shorter than older groups', with fewer N additions and less trimming.

Extremely preterm deliveries at 23-27 weeks of gestation provided the preterm samples. Their antigens are not known. Sequencing used immunoSEQ multiplex PCR; TCRdb keeps in-frame clones, though not all of them. The data show about 5,000 clones, nearly 95% seen once. The sequenced sample was naive CD8+ T cells from cord blood. All receptors come from a boy who was born preterm.

V and J are TRBV27 and TRBJ1-4; 7 bases agree with TRBD1. Looked up from germline, CDR1 is MNHEY and CDR2 is SMNVEV (reference sequence). This CDR3 is built from 15 residues. The trim removed 5 bases at V and 1 base at J, leaving 4 bases unmatched. The DNA for the CDR3 is TGTGCCAGCAGTCTCCGACAGGGAACTAATGAAAAACTGTTTTTT. It specifies CASSLRQGTNEKLFF.

The chain carries TRBV28 and TRBJ2-5, with 8 nucleotides matching TRBD2. J was trimmed by 4 bases and V by 2 bases; bases with no gene match: 0. The V gene's germline CDR1 is MDHEN and CDR2 SYDVKM. The CDR3 loop spans 13 amino acids. The CDR3: CASSLLAGETQYF. CDR3 coding DNA: TGTGCCAGCAGTTTACTAGCGGGAGAGACCCAGTACTTC.

This rearrangement joins TRBV7-9 to TRBJ2-7; D is tentatively TRBD1 or TRBD2 (5 bases each). V shed 2 bases and J shed 2 bases, with 10 bases lying between them. Germline V gene lookup returns CDR1 SEHNR and CDR2 FQNEAQ (reference sequence). CDR3 length equals 14 residues. The DNA of the CDR3 is TGTGCCAGCAGCTTATACGGGACCCCCTACGAGCAGTACTTC. Protein: CASSLYGTPYEQYF.

This chain links TRBV10-1 with TRBJ2-1; 7 bases are a match to TRBD1. Unmatched junction bases numbered 0, after V lost 2 bases and J lost 8 bases. There are 12 residues in the CDR3. Germline V gene sequence: CDR1 WNHNN, CDR2 SYGVQD (reference sequence). The CDR3 DNA reads as TGCGCCAGCAGTGAGGACAGGGATGAGCAGTTCTTC. It encodes CASSEDRDEQFF.

The chain carries TRBV28 and TRBJ2-5; 10 bases agree with TRBD2. Germline V gives CDR1 MDHEN, CDR2 SYDVKM. This CDR3 spans 15 amino acids. V gave up 1 base and J gave up 3 bases; unmatched junction bases: 2. The CDR3 sequence: CASSLSLAGEETQYF. In DNA form, the CDR3 reads TGTGCCAGCAGTTTATCCCTAGCGGGAGAAGAGACCCAGTACTTC.